This paragraph reports one T cell receptor beta chain. Profiled with immunoSEQ multiplex PCR; TCRdb holds only in-frame clones, not every one. The sample has approximately 81,000 clones; more than 90% are singletons. CDR1 and CDR2 from the germline V gene are MNHEY and SVGAGI. The CDR3 sequence is 13 residues long. V lost 8 bases and J lost 0; bases outside the gene matches: 2. The sample comes from a study of technical replicates of blood from a few donors. The sequence was obtained from a human donor in good health. The genes are TRBV6-5 and TRBJ2-7, with 9 bases identical to TRBD1. The source material was T cells isolated from PBMCs. The chain's CDR3 is CASGQGPSYEQYF. The CDR3 nucleotides are TGTGCCAGCGGACAGGGGCCCTCCTACGAGCAGTACTTC.